This TCR beta chain was captured by sequencing in a study of metastatic and nonmetastatic thyroid tumors. Study conclusions and caveats: When malignant thyroid tumors were compared with benign nodules, TCR beta diversity was reportedly significantly higher in the malignant tumors. This held in both blood and tumor samples.

The V gene lost 7 bases and the J gene lost 2 bases, with 14 bases spanning the gap. The CDR3 consists of 14 residues. Germline V gene sequence: CDR1 MNHNS, CDR2 SASEGT. Each patient came to thyroid surgery without any prior treatment (of any kind). TCRdb redid the clone calls on the PCR reads using MiXCR. The sample gives 11,000 to 15,000 clones, over 25% of which show up once; roughly 19% is in the top ten. Points on this clone: What it recognizes is unknown.

This chain links TRBV6-1 with TRBJ2-5; the D gene is possibly TRBD1 (6 bases). Sequenced: tumor tissue. This TCR derives from a female donor with papillary thyroid cancer or a benign thyroid nodule (not recorded which). Some clones in this sample may be carry-over from other donors' samples. Here the CDR3 DNA reads TGTGCCAGCACCTTGACAGGCCGTCAAGAGACCCAGTACTTC. Its protein product is CASTLTGRQETQYF.